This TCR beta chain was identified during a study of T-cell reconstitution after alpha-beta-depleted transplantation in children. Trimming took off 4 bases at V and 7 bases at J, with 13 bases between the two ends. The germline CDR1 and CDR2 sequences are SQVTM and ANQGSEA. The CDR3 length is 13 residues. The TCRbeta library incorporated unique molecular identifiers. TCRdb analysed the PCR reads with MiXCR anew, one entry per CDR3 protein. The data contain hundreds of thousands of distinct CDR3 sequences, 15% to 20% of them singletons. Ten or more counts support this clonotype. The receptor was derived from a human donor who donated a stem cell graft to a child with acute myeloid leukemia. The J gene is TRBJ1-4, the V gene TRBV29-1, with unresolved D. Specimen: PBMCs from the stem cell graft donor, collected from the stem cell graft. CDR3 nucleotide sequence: TGCAGCGTTGTTTCAGGAGGCGGTGAAAAACTGTTTTTT. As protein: CSVVSGGGEKLFF.